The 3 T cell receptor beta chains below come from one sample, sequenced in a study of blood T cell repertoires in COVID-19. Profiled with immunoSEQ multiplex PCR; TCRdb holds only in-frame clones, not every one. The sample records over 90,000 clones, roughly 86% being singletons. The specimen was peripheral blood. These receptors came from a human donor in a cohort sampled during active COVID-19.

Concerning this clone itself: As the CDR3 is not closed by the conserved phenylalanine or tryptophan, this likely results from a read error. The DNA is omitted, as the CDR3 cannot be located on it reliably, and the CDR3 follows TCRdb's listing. The CDR3 loop is CASQRGGS. The chain combines TRBV4-1 with TRBJ1-2. The CDR3 contains 8 residues when both ends are counted. Germline CDR1 is MGHRA and CDR2 is YSYEKL.

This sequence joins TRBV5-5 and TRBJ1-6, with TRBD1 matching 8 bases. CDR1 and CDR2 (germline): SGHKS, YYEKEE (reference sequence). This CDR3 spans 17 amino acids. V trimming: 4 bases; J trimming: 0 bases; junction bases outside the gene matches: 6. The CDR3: CASSQGQVTSYNSPLHF. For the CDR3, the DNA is TGTGCCAGCAGCCAGGGACAGGTCACCTCCTATAATTCACCCCTCCACTTT.

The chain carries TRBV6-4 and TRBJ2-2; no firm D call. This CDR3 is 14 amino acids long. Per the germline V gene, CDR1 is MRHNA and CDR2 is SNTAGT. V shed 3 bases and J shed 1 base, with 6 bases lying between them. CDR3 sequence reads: CASSERENTGELFF. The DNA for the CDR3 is TGTGCCAGCAGTGAAAGAGAGAACACCGGGGAGCTGTTTTTT.